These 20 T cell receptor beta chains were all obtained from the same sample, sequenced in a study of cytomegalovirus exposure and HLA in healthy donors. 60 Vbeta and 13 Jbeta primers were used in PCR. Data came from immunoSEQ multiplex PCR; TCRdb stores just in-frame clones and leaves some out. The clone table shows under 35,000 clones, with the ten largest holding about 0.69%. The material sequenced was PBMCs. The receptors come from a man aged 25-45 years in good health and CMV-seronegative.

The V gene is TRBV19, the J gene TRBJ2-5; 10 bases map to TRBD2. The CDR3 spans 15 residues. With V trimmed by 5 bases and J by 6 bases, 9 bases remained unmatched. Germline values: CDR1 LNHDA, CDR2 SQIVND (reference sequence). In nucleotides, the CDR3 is TGTGCCAGTAGTGGGCTAGCGGGAGAGCGTCAGACCCAGTACTTC. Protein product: CASSGLAGERQTQYF.

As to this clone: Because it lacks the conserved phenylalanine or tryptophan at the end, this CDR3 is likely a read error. In nucleotides, the CDR3 is TGTGCCAGCAGCCAAGATGTAGCACAGGGGAGCACTGAAGCTTTCCTT. It translates to CASSQDVAQGSTEAFL. The V gene is TRBV4-2, the J gene TRBJ1-1; 7 bases are a match to TRBD1. The CDR3 sequence is 16 residues long. V shed 0 bases, J shed 4 bases, and the junction held 8 bases outside the gene matches. Germline V gene sequence: CDR1 LGHNA, CDR2 YNFKEQ.

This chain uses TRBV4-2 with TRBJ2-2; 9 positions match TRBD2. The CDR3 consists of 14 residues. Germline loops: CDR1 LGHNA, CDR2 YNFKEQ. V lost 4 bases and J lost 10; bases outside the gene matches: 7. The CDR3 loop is CASSRGGGAEELFF. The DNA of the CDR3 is TGTGCCAGCAGCCGAGGCGGGGGGGCCGAGGAGCTGTTTTTT.

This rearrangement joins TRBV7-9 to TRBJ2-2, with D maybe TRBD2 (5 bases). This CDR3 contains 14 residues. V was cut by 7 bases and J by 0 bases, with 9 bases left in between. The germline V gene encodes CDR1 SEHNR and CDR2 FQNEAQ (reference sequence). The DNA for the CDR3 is TGTGCCAGCAAAGGAGCGGCGAACACCGGGGAGCTGTTTTTT. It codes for CASKGAANTGELFF.

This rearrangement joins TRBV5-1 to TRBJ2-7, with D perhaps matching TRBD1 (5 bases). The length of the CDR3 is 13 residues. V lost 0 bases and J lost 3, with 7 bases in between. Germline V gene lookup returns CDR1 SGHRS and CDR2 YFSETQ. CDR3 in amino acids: CASSLEGNYEQYF. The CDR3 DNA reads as TGCGCCAGCAGCTTGGAGGGGAACTACGAGCAGTACTTC.

The DNA of the CDR3 is TGTGCCAGCAGTTATTTTGGTCTTACTTCTGGCGAGCAGTACTTC. Residues: CASSYFGLTSGEQYF. The chain recombines TRBV6-5 with TRBJ2-7; D unresolved. Germline V gives CDR1 MNHEY, CDR2 SVGAGI. V was shortened by 3 bases and J by 6 bases, with 18 bases between the two germline ends. There are 15 residues in the CDR3.

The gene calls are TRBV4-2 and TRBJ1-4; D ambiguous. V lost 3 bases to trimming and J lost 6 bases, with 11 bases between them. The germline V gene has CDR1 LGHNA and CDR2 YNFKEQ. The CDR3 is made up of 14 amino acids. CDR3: CASSHQLHDEKLFF. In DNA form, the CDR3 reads TGTGCCAGCAGCCACCAACTCCACGATGAAAAACTGTTTTTT.

CDR3 coding DNA: TGCGCCAGCAAAGTTGCGGGACAGTTTCGAAACACCATATATTTT. Its translation: CASKVAGQFRNTIYF. V gene TRBV23-1 combines with J gene TRBJ1-3; 7 bases match TRBD1. TRBV23-1 is recorded as an ORF, its role being uncertain. J gave up 5 bases and V 7 bases, and 11 bases lay outside the gene matches. The CDR3 loop spans 15 amino acids.

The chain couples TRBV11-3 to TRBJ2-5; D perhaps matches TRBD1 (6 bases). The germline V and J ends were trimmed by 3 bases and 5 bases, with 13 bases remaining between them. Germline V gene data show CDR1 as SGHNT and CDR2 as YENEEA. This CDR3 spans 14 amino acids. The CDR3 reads CASSFRRGSETQYF. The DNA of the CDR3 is TGTGCCAGCAGCTTCCGCAGGGGCTCGGAGACCCAGTACTTC.

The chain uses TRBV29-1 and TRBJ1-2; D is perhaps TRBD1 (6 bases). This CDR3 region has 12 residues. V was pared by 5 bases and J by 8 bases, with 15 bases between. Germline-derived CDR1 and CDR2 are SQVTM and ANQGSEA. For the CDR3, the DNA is TGCAGCGTTATGAGGGAGGGGGGCGGCTACACCTTC. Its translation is CSVMREGGGYTF.

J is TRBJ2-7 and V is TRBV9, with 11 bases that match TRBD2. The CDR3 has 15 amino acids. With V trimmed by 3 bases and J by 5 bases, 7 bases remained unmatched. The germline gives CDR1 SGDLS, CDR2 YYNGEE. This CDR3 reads CASSGNRGLADEQYF. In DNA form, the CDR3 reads TGTGCCAGCAGCGGAAATAGGGGACTAGCGGACGAGCAGTACTTC.

For the CDR3, the DNA is TGTGCCAGCAGTTACTCACCGGGATCGGTTACGCAGTATTTT. Translating it yields CASSYSPGSVTQYF. The V call is TRBV6-5, the J call TRBJ2-3, with D possibly being TRBD2 (5 bases). The CDR3 extends over 14 amino acids. The ends were cut back, 0 bases at V and 8 bases at J, with 12 bases in the middle. The germline V gene has CDR1 MNHEY and CDR2 SVGAGI.

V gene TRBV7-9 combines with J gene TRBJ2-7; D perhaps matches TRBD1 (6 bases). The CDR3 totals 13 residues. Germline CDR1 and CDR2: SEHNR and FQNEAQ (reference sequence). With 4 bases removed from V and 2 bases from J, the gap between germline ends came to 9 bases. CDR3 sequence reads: CASSYRDTYEQYF. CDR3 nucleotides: TGTGCCAGCAGCTACCGGGACACCTACGAGCAGTACTTC.

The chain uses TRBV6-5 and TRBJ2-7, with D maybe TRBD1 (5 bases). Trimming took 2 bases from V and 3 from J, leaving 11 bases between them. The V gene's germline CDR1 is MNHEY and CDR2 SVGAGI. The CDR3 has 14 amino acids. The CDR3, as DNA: TGTGCCAGCAGTTACAGGGGCGGATTCTACGAGCAGTACTTC. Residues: CASSYRGGFYEQYF.

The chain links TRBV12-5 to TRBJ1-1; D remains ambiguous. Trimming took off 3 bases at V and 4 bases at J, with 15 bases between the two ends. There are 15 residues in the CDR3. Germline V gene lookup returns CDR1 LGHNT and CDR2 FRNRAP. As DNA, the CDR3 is TGTGCTAGTGGTTTACCCGGGTCCCTGGCCACTGAAGCTTTCTTT. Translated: CASGLPGSLATEAFF.

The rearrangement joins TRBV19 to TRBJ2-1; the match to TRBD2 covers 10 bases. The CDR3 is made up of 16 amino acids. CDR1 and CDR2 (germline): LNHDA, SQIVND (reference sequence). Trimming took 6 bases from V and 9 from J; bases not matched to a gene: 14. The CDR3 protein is CASRLQSGGAQGEQFF. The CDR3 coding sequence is TGTGCCAGTAGACTTCAAAGCGGGGGGGCCCAGGGTGAGCAGTTCTTC.

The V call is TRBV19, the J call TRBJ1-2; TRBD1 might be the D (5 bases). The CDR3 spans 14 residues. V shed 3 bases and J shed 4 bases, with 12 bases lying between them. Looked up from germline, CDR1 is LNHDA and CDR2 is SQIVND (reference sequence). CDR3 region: CASSILDTGYGYTF. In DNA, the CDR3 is TGTGCCAGTAGTATCCTGGACACGGGCTATGGCTACACCTTC.

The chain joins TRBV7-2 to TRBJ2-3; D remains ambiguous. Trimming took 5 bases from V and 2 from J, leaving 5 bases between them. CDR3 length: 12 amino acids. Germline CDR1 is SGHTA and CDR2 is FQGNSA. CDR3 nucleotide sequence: TGTGCCAGCAGCCCTACCACAGATACGCAGTATTTT. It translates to CASSPTTDTQYF.

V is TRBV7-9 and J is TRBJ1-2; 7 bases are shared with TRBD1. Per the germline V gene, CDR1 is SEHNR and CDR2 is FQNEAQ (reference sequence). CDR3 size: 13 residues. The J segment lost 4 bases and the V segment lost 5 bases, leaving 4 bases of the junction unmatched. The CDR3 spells CASSRDSLYGYTF. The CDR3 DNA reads TGTGCCAGCAGCAGGGACAGCCTCTATGGCTACACCTTC.

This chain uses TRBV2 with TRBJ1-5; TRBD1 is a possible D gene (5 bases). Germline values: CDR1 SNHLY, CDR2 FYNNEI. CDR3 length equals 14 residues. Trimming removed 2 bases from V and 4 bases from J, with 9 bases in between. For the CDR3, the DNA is TGTGCCAGCAGTGAAAGGGGCGGTAATCAGCCCCAGCATTTT. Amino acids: CASSERGGNQPQHF.